This is a list of T cell receptor beta chains from one sample in a study of CD8 T cells in ankylosing spondylitis. Using its own MiXCR run on the 5' RACE reads, TCRdb lists one record per CDR3 protein. The sample yields some 220,000 distinct CDR3 sequences, about 10% seen once. The sequenced sample consisted of blood, either unsorted or a sorted T cell fraction (not recorded which). Every receptor here comes from a male donor with ankylosing spondylitis or in good health (not recorded which). Both conserved end residues are trimmed from each CDR3.

len	j_gene	v_gene	CDR3aa
15	TRBJ2-6	TRBV3-1	ASSQGTGGVGANVLT
12	TRBJ2-2	TRBV24-1	ATRARGNTGELF
13	TRBJ2-5	TRBV9	ASSVQGAYQETQY
12	TRBJ1-5	TRBV5-1	ASRPEGGDQPQH
13	TRBJ2-5	TRBV5-1	ASFLGGLSQETQY
13	TRBJ1-1	TRBV5-1	ASSPPDRVGTEAF
13	TRBJ2-2	TRBV7-8	ASSLRREPTGELF
12	TRBJ1-2	TRBV5-1	ASSFQEALSGYT
14	TRBJ2-2	TRBV7-2	ASSLEAITNTGELF
13	TRBJ2-7	TRBV10-1	ASSGPGTTSYEQY
12	TRBJ1-2	TRBV10-1	ASSGPRAVYGYT
13	TRBJ2-1	TRBV5-1	ASSLPGSSYNEQF
12	TRBJ2-1	TRBV7-9	ASSLASSEREQF
12	TRBJ2-7	TRBV12-3/TRBV12-4	ASSLEGSYYEQY
15	TRBJ2-2	TRBV15	ATSRDRGGSRAGELF
13	TRBJ2-3	TRBV4-1	ASSWKGPSTDTQY
11	TRBJ1-1	TRBV19	ASSPGTGRGAF
14	TRBJ1-2	TRBV5-1	ASSLSRDPGVYGYT
10	TRBJ1-4	TRBV6-1	ASSEWRRKLF
13	TRBJ1-6	TRBV5-1	ASSGGTGGNSPLH
13	TRBJ1-2	TRBV4-1	ASSQDAGRNYGYT
12	TRBJ2-7	TRBV10-3	AIGGTITSYEQY
16	TRBJ2-3	TRBV20-1	SARGNGGQETSTDTQY
13	TRBJ1-2	TRBV7-2	ASSLDWQGAGGYT
15	TRBJ1-2	TRBV7-9	ASSLGALEGQGYGYT
11	TRBJ2-7	TRBV10-1	ASSDGGTYEQY
12	TRBJ1-2	TRBV5-1	ASSLGQIHYGYT
11	TRBJ2-2	TRBV20-1	SARETNTGELF